This passage covers 29 T cell receptor beta chains from one sample sequenced in a study of graft-versus-host responses after intestinal transplantation. TCRdb's copy holds only in-frame clones and misses some; the assay was immunoSEQ multiplex PCR. In the table there are about 7,600 clones, about 82% of which are singletons. Tissue processing of the graft released intraepithelial and lamina propria lymphocytes from it. This sample comprised ileum tissue, obtained just under 130 days after transplant. The receptors were sampled from a human patient who received an intestinal transplant, so some T cells may come from the graft donor.

The V gene is TRBV10-2, the J gene TRBJ2-3; TRBD2 matches at 9 bases. Trimming took 6 bases from V and 1 from J; bases not matched to a gene: 5. The CDR3 runs to 15 residues. Germline V CDR1 and CDR2: WSHSY, SAAADI. This CDR3 is CASSSAGGRTDTQYF. The CDR3 region has the DNA TGCGCCAGCAGCTCAGCGGGGGGACGCACAGATACGCAGTATTTT.

The chain is built from TRBV11-2 and TRBJ2-3, with 9 bases identical to TRBD2. Trimming cost V 5 bases and J 0 bases; bases outside gene matches: 6. Germline V lookup: CDR1 SGHAT, CDR2 FQNNGV. The CDR3 is 16 amino acids. The CDR3, as DNA: TGTGCCAGCAGCAAAGGGACTAGCACGAGCACAGATACGCAGTATTTT. This codes for CASSKGTSTSTDTQYF.

This clone was detected once. The rearrangement links TRBV11-3 to TRBJ2-4; D call uncertain. The CDR3 runs 15 residues. V lost 7 bases to trimming and J lost 0 bases, with 13 bases between them. CDR1 is SGHNT and CDR2 is YENEEA in the germline V gene. Here the CDR3 reads CASTEQALAKNIQYF. In nucleotides, the CDR3 is TGTGCCAGCACCGAGCAGGCACTAGCCAAAAACATTCAGTACTTC.

The chain recombines TRBV9 with TRBJ1-1, with 8 bases fitting TRBD1. The CDR3 totals 16 residues. Germline-derived CDR1 and CDR2 are SGDLS and YYNGEE. Trimming took 0 bases from V and 4 from J; bases not matched to a gene: 8. CDR3 nucleotide sequence: TGTGCCAGCAGCGTAGCGGCAGGGGGCTTGGGCACTGAAGCTTTCTTT. This translates into CASSVAAGGLGTEAFF.

The chain couples TRBV5-1 to TRBJ2-7; the D gene is possibly TRBD1 (6 bases). Trimming left V 4 bases short and J 2 bases short, with 13 bases between. Per the germline V gene, CDR1 is SGHRS and CDR2 is YFSETQ. The CDR3 extends over 14 amino acids. CDR3 amino acids: CASSRGQRTYEQYF. The CDR3 nucleotides are TGCGCCAGCAGCCGGGGACAACGGACCTACGAGCAGTACTTC.

The V call is TRBV5-5, the J call TRBJ2-1, with 10 bases aligning to TRBD2. CDR3 length: 15 amino acids. V was pared by 2 bases and J by 8 bases, with 7 bases of the junction left unmatched. In germline, CDR1 is SGHKS, CDR2 YYEKEE (reference sequence). The CDR3 coding sequence is TGTGCCAGCAGCTTACTAGCGGGACTGGGGGATGAGCAGTTCTTC. This encodes CASSLLAGLGDEQFF.

The chain uses TRBV5-4 and TRBJ2-1; TRBD2 is a possible D gene (6 bases). This CDR3 spans 14 amino acids. Trimming pared 6 bases from V and 3 bases from J, leaving 13 bases between. CDR1 is SGHNT and CDR2 is YYREEE in the germline V gene (reference sequence). The CDR3 loop is CASMSIADYNEQFF. In DNA form, the CDR3 reads TGTGCCAGCATGTCGATAGCGGACTACAATGAGCAGTTCTTC.

This clone was seen just once. J is TRBJ2-7 and V is TRBV10-2, with a possible D match to TRBD1 (6 bases). V shed 10 bases and J shed 5 bases, with 12 bases lying between them. Germline CDR1 WSHSY, CDR2 SAAADI. The CDR3 contains 11 residues. CDR3 in amino acids: CAIRDTDEQYF. The DNA for the CDR3 is TGCGCCATCCGGGACACCGACGAGCAGTACTTC.

The chain joins TRBV5-4 to TRBJ1-1; D remains ambiguous. Germline V gives CDR1 SGHNT, CDR2 YYREEE (reference sequence). V was pared by 3 bases and J by 3 bases, with 9 bases between. This CDR3 has 13 residues. The CDR3, as DNA: TGTGCCAGCAGCTACGGACGGGACACTGAAGCTTTCTTT. This translates into CASSYGRDTEAFF. Filled out from reference TRBV5-4 and TRBJ1-1, the complete variable domain reads ETGVTQSPTHLIKTRGQQVTLRCSSQSGHNTVSWYQQALGQGPQFIFQYYREEENGRGNFPPRFSGLQFPNYSSELNVNALELDDSALYLCASSYGRDTEAFFGQGTRLTVV.

On this clone: At the DNA level, this CDR3 is encoded by other sequences in the same sample as well. The chain couples TRBV15 to TRBJ1-4; D is uncertain. The ends were cut back, 0 bases at V and 4 bases at J, with 12 bases in the middle. This CDR3 comprises 16 residues. CDR1 and CDR2 from the germline V gene are LNHNV and YYDKDF (reference sequence). The CDR3 loop is CATSRDLTVLNEKLFF. The DNA of the CDR3 is TGTGCCACCAGCAGAGATCTAACGGTCCTTAATGAAAAACTGTTTTTT.

This clone is a singleton in its sample. V usage is TRBV4-2 and J usage is TRBJ1-2; D is undetermined. Germline V CDR1 and CDR2: LGHNA, YNFKEQ. V was clipped by 1 base and J by 0 bases, with 9 bases between them. The CDR3 loop spans 15 amino acids. Written as DNA, the CDR3 is TGTGCCAGCAGCCAAGGGGAGGGTTCTAACTATGGCTACACCTTC. This sequence encodes CASSQGEGSNYGYTF.

In this sample, this clone turned up a few times. The chain joins TRBV10-2 to TRBJ2-7; the match to TRBD2 covers 9 bases. Germline CDR1 and CDR2: WSHSY and SAAADI. V lost 6 bases, J lost 6 bases, and 3 bases stayed unmatched. The length of the CDR3 is 12 residues. CDR3 DNA sequence: TGCGCCAGCAGCGGGACTAGCAGCGAGCAGTACTTC. Protein sequence: CASSGTSSEQYF.

The chain carries TRBV10-1 and TRBJ2-3, with 9 bases matching TRBD2. J was trimmed by 2 bases and V by 7 bases; bases with no gene match: 10. Germline CDR1 WNHNN, CDR2 SYGVQD (reference sequence). The length of the CDR3 is 16 residues. CDR3 amino acids: CASTDGASGNTDTQYF. In DNA, the CDR3 is TGCGCCAGCACCGATGGGGCTAGCGGGAACACAGATACGCAGTATTTT.

There are a few counts of this clone. The chain recombines TRBV15 with TRBJ2-5; perhaps TRBD1 as D (6 bases). The CDR3 length is 14 residues. CDR1 is LNHNV, CDR2 YYDKDF, per germline (reference sequence). V was trimmed by 0 bases and J by 4 bases, leaving 9 bases between them. CDR3 sequence: CATSRDHRVETQYF. The CDR3 region has the DNA TGTGCCACCAGCAGAGATCACAGGGTAGAGACCCAGTACTTC.

This clone was detected only a few times. The V and J genes are TRBV5-1 and TRBJ2-7; 8 bases fit TRBD2. The V and J ends lost 4 bases and 1 base, in that order; junction bases with no gene match: 4. CDR1 and CDR2 from the germline V gene are SGHRS and YFSETQ. CDR3 length: 14 residues. DNA for the CDR3: TGCGCCAGCAGCATTAGCGGGGCATCCTACGAGCAGTACTTC. It encodes CASSISGASYEQYF.

This clone was detected only once. This chain links TRBV11-3 with TRBJ1-1, with a tentative D call TRBD1 (5 bases). The V and J ends lost 1 base and 1 base respectively, with 7 bases between them. This CDR3 region has 14 residues. The V gene's germline CDR1 is SGHNT and CDR2 YENEEA. CDR3 nucleotide sequence: TGTGCCAGCAGCTTAGGCGGGGCGAACACTGAAGCTTTCTTT. Residues: CASSLGGANTEAFF.

This clone was observed a few times. V and J are TRBV5-1 and TRBJ2-2, with D hard to call. CDR3 length: 13 residues. The germline V gene has CDR1 SGHRS and CDR2 YFSETQ. The ends were cut back, 3 bases at V and 3 bases at J, with 6 bases in the middle. The CDR3 loop is CASSSQYTGELFF. The CDR3 DNA follows: TGCGCCAGCAGCTCGCAGTACACCGGGGAGCTGTTTTTT. Looking up the rest from reference TRBV5-1 and TRBJ2-2 gives the full variable domain: KAGVTQTPRYLIKTRGQQVTLSCSPISGHRSVSWYQQTPGQGLQFLFEYFSETQRNKGNFPGRFSGRQFSNSRSEMNVSTLELGDSALYLCASSSQYTGELFFGEGSRLTVL.

The V gene is TRBV11-3, the J gene TRBJ1-2; D uncertain. Germline loops: CDR1 SGHNT, CDR2 YENEEA. Trimming pared 0 bases from V and 2 bases from J, leaving 4 bases between. The CDR3 contains 13 residues. CDR3 bases: TGTGCCAGCAGCTTAGACGGGAACTATGGCTACACCTTC. This translates into CASSLDGNYGYTF.

V usage is TRBV7-9 and J usage is TRBJ2-5; D not certain. The CDR3 has 15 residues. The V and J ends lost 5 bases and 1 base respectively, with 14 bases between them. Per germline, CDR1 SEHNR and CDR2 FQNEAQ (reference sequence). The CDR3 here is CASSPRWSGQETQYF. In nucleotides, the CDR3 is TGTGCCAGCAGCCCGCGGTGGTCAGGCCAAGAGACCCAGTACTTC.

This chain uses TRBV19 with TRBJ1-5, with TRBD1 identical over 11 bases. The trim removed 10 bases at V and 7 bases at J, leaving 6 bases unmatched. The CDR3 totals 13 residues. The germline gives CDR1 LNHDA, CDR2 SQIVND (reference sequence). DNA of the CDR3: TGTGCCACCCTGGACAGGGGGCTACAGCCCCAGCATTTT. Translation: CATLDRGLQPQHF.

A few counts support this clone. The chain couples TRBV11-3 to TRBJ2-4, with 7 bases identical to TRBD1. V lost 5 bases, J lost 1 base, and 17 bases stayed unmatched. The CDR3 extends over 19 amino acids. Germline values: CDR1 SGHNT, CDR2 YENEEA. The CDR3 bases are TGTGCCAGCAGCCACCGGGACAGACAAGCCCTAGGGGCCAAAAACATTCAGTACTTC. Residues: CASSHRDRQALGAKNIQYF. The full variable domain, its missing parts supplied by reference TRBV11-3 and TRBJ2-4, is EAGVVQSPRYKIIEKKQPVAFWCNPISGHNTLYWYLQNLGQGPELLIRYENEEAVDDSQLPKDRFSAERLKGVDSTLKIQPAELGDSAVYLCASSHRDRQALGAKNIQYFGAGTRLSVL.

V and J are TRBV20-1 and TRBJ1-5; D is perhaps TRBD1 (5 bases). This CDR3 region has 11 residues. Trimming left V 5 bases short and J 11 bases short, with 13 bases between. Germline CDR1 is DFQATT and CDR2 is SNEGSKA (reference sequence). The CDR3 sequence is CSAPWGVTQHF. CDR3 nucleotides: TGCAGTGCTCCCTGGGGGGTGACCCAGCATTTT.

The chain is built from TRBV19 and TRBJ2-5; no firm D call. This CDR3 has 13 residues. The germline CDR1 and CDR2 sequences are LNHDA and SQIVND (reference sequence). The V gene lost 8 bases and the J gene lost 4 bases, with 14 bases spanning the gap. CDR3 DNA: TGTGCCAGTGCCCCGGCCCACCGAGAGACCCAGTACTTC. Its translation is CASAPAHRETQYF.

V and J are TRBV4-1 and TRBJ1-4, with D unclear. CDR1 is MGHRA, CDR2 YSYEKL, per germline. The CDR3 has 15 amino acids. The germline V and J ends were trimmed by 4 bases and 0 bases, with 9 bases remaining between them. The DNA of the CDR3 is TGCGCCAGCAGCCTTCACAGTGCAACTAATGAAAAACTGTTTTTT. Encoded protein: CASSLHSATNEKLFF.

The chain links TRBV11-3 to TRBJ2-5; no clear D. The DNA end lines up better with TRBJ2-7; the J call may be wrong. CDR3 length equals 15 residues. Germline CDR1 and CDR2: SGHNT and YENEEA. The DNA for the CDR3 is TGTGCCAGCAGCCTGACTGTAGCTAGGTCCTACGAGCAGTACTTC. Translation: CASSLTVARSYEQYF.

The sample holds one count of this clone. J is TRBJ2-1 and V is TRBV18, with a tentative D call TRBD2 (5 bases). The CDR3 has 12 amino acids. Trimming removed 4 bases from V and 10 bases from J, with 11 bases in between. Germline V gene lookup returns CDR1 KGHSH and CDR2 LQKENI. The CDR3 loop is CASSRRLGEQFF. Here the CDR3 DNA reads TGTGCCAGCTCACGGAGGTTGGGAGAGCAGTTCTTC.

The CDR3 DNA is TGTGCCAGCAGCTTAGTCGGTGGACAGGGTACAGATACGCAGTATTTT. Encoded protein: CASSLVGGQGTDTQYF. The V and J genes are TRBV11-2 and TRBJ2-3, with 8 bases aligning to TRBD1. The CDR3 is 16 amino acids. V gave up 1 base and J gave up 3 bases; unmatched junction bases: 6. Germline V gene data show CDR1 as SGHAT and CDR2 as FQNNGV.

The J gene is TRBJ1-4, the V gene TRBV29-1; D perhaps matches TRBD1 (6 bases). CDR3 length: 14 residues. Trimming left V 4 bases short and J 0 bases short, with 9 bases between. Germline values: CDR1 SQVTM, CDR2 ANQGSEA. As DNA, the CDR3 is TGCAGCGTTGCAGGGGTACCAACTAATGAAAAACTGTTTTTT. Translated, it gives CSVAGVPTNEKLFF.

V and J are TRBV4-2 and TRBJ2-5; D is perhaps TRBD1 (6 bases). Per the germline V gene, CDR1 is LGHNA and CDR2 is YNFKEQ. V lost 0 bases and J lost 5, with 13 bases in between. The CDR3 spans 15 residues. The chain's CDR3 is CASSQEPQGHETQYF. The CDR3 DNA follows: TGTGCCAGCAGCCAAGAACCCCAGGGACACGAGACCCAGTACTTC.